This T cell receptor beta chain was recovered during a study of blood T cell repertoires in COVID-19. In the study overall: The samples span acute and convalescent COVID-19 from the United States, Italy and Spain. The cDNA or gDNA used as material had been derived from T cells, B-cell-depleted T cells, or PBMCs.

Using immunoSEQ multiplex PCR, the repertoire was profiled, and TCRdb retains in-frame clones only, with some absent. Here the sample spans about 110,000 clones, approximately 81% being singletons. Germline assignment: CDR1 SGHTA and CDR2 FQGNSA. The V end was cut by 2 bases, the J end by 4 bases, with 11 bases between. CDR3 length: 15 residues. Sequenced input: peripheral blood. This sequence originates from a human donor in a cohort sampled during active COVID-19. This chain uses TRBV7-2 with TRBJ2-2, with unresolved D. The CDR3 DNA reads TGTGCCAGCAGCTTAACCCAGGTGGCCACCGGGGAGCTGTTTTTT. Amino acids: CASSLTQVATGELFF.